This TCR beta chain was sequenced for a study of regulatory T cells in long-lasting Graves disease. With iRepertoire HTBI primers and Arm-PCR of CDR3 regions, TCR beta libraries were built. In TCRdb, the multiplex PCR reads were re-called with MiXCR into one record per CDR3 protein. The sample lists 400,000 to 500,000 distinct CDR3 sequences; 14% to 15% were seen once. This clonotype showed up just a few times. The sample's time point: newly diagnosed GD, antithyroid drugs for less than 3 months. From RNA extracted from PBMCs, the TCR library was made. The trim removed 9 bases at V and 12 bases at J, leaving 6 bases unmatched. CDR1 is LNHDA and CDR2 is SQIVND in the germline V gene (reference sequence). The length of the CDR3 is 11 residues. The same sample was also studied in work on T cells in Graves' hyperthyroidism and ophthalmopathy. That paper adds: First-round RT-PCR of the TCR CDR3 relied on the HTBI primer set.

This receptor was identified in a woman in her twenties or thirties with Graves disease. V gene TRBV19 combines with J gene TRBJ2-3; 10 nucleotides match TRBD1. The sample in question was peripheral blood mononuclear cells (PBMCs), obtained at new diagnosis, from a patient treated with antithyroid drugs. CDR3 sequence: CASSDRGTQYF. The CDR3 DNA is TGTGCCAGCTCGGACAGGGGGACTCAGTATTTT.